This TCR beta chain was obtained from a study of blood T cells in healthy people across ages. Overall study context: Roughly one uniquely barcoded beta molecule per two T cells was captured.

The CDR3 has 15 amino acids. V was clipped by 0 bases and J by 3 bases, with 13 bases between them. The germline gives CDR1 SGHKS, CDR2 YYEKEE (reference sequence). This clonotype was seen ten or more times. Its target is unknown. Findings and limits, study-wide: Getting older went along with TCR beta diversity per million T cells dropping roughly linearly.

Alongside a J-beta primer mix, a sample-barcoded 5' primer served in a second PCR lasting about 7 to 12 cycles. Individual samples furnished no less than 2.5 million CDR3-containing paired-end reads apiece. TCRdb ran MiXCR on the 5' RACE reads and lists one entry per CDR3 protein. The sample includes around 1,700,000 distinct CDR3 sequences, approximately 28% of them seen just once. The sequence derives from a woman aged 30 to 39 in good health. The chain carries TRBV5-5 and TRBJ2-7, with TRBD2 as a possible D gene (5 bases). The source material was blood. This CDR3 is CASSLAGMSIYEQYF. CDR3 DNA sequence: TGTGCCAGCAGCTTGGCCGGGATGAGTATCTACGAGCAGTACTTC.